This is a list of T cell receptor beta chains from one sample in a study of cytomegalovirus exposure and HLA in healthy donors. Sequenced by immunoSEQ multiplex PCR; TCRdb stores in-frame clones only, minus some. The repertoire holds under 150,000 clones, approximately 82% seen once, with roughly 1.4% in the top ten. Sequenced input: PBMCs. These receptors came from a young man in good health and CMV-seropositive. CDR3s include the opening cysteine and the closing phenylalanine or tryptophan. D genes are given only for firm matches. Not every row has a clone size; where given, it reads once, few, many or a size class.

size | J | V | D | CDR3
- | TRBJ2-6 | TRBV4-1 | TRBD1 | CASSQGVTGGNPSGANVLTF
- | TRBJ2-7 | TRBV28 | - | CASSLFGGVYEQYF
- | TRBJ1-5 | TRBV28 | TRBD1 | CASRSTGEGQPQHF
- | TRBJ2-1 | TRBV29-1 | - | CSVEDREEKYVSEQFF
once | TRBJ2-6 | TRBV18 | TRBD2 | CASSPPGLATGANVLTF
- | TRBJ2-1 | TRBV2 | TRBD2 | CASSVGLAGVNEQFF
- | TRBJ2-3 | TRBV2 | - | CASSDRSGGTDTQYF
- | TRBJ2-3 | TRBV5-1 | - | CASSLGGGQAEADTQYF
- | TRBJ1-1 | TRBV5-8 | - | CASSLLVRAFF
- | TRBJ2-7 | TRBV6-1 | TRBD1 | CASSEPGQGIYEQYF
- | TRBJ2-2 | TRBV7-3 | - | CASRPGFTEELFF
few | TRBJ2-7 | TRBV25-1 | TRBD1 | CASSPRGGNEQYF
- | TRBJ1-5 | TRBV19 | TRBD1 | CASSGAGTGHQPQHF
- | TRBJ2-5 | TRBV6-5 | TRBD2 | CASREAGAGETQYF
- | TRBJ2-3 | TRBV7-9 | TRBD2 | CASRREGGTDTQYF
- | TRBJ1-2 | TRBV19 | TRBD1 | CASSRETGTEGYGYTF
- | TRBJ1-4 | TRBV18 | - | CASSPGAGPTNEKLFF
few | TRBJ2-7 | TRBV19 | - | CASSITTANEQYF
- | TRBJ2-3 | TRBV16 | - | CASSQLGAVSTDTQYF
once | TRBJ1-3 | TRBV5-1 | - | CASSRDRMDTIYF
- | TRBJ2-7 | TRBV28 | TRBD1 | CASSLVPTGSYEQYF
- | TRBJ2-3 | TRBV27 | - | CASSLSRTSTDTQYF
- | TRBJ1-1 | TRBV7-9 | - | CASPPEGGNTEAFF
- | TRBJ2-3 | TRBV5-4 | TRBD1 | CASSLGRQGSTDTQYF
- | TRBJ2-7 | TRBV28 | TRBD1 | CASSSPRTGSSYEQYF
- | TRBJ2-2 | TRBV5-4 | - | CASSPPPGAPGELFF
- | TRBJ2-7 | TRBV28 | - | CASSLTLLGQAPHEQYF
- | TRBJ2-1 | TRBV10-3 | TRBD2 | CAISNSGGAGNEQFF
- | TRBJ1-2 | TRBV2 | - | CASTGDAWGYGYTF
once | TRBJ2-7 | TRBV28 | TRBD1 | CASRSTGTGGYEQYF
- | TRBJ1-2 | TRBV27 | TRBD1 | CASSFSTGGGYTF
- | TRBJ1-5 | TRBV5-4 | TRBD1 | CASSLGGGTDQPQHF